The rows below give T cell receptor beta chains drawn from one sample of a study of cytomegalovirus exposure and HLA in healthy donors. TCRdb keeps only in-frame clones here, not all; method: immunoSEQ multiplex PCR. Among more than 150,000 clones listed, about 80% were seen once. The specimen was PBMCs. The receptors here all came from a woman aged 18 to 35 in good health and CMV-seropositive. Each CDR3 is given with its conserved first and last residue. Each record gives: clone size, D gene, V gene, J gene, CDR3 length, CDR3 DNA, CDR3 protein. The D gene is left open where the match is weak. The size entry is marked missing in some rows and otherwise reads once, few, many or a size class.

NA	NA	TRBV6-5	TRBJ1-6	13	TGTGCCAGCAGTTGGGGGGGCGATTCACCCCTCCACTTT	CASSWGGDSPLHF
NA	NA	TRBV13	TRBJ2-1	15	TGTGCCAGCAGCTTAGACGGGGGAAACTACAATGAGCAGTTCTTC	CASSLDGGNYNEQFF
NA	NA	TRBV7-9	TRBJ2-3	13	TGTGCCAGCAGCTTTCCACTGCGGCGTACGCAGTATTTT	CASSFPLRRTQYF
NA	NA	TRBV5-1	TRBJ1-6	16	TGCGCCAGCAGCCCCTCGGGCGGGAGAGGCTCTTCACCCCTCCACTTT	CASSPSGGRGSSPLHF
NA	NA	TRBV18	TRBJ2-7	14	TGTGCCAGCTCACCACCGACGGCGGGGAACGAGCAGTACTTC	CASSPPTAGNEQYF
NA	NA	TRBV29-1	TRBJ1-2	15	TGCAGCGTTCCGGGAAGGGCATTCGGAGAATATGGCTACACCTTC	CSVPGRAFGEYGYTF
NA	NA	TRBV19	TRBJ1-5	14	TGTGCCAGTAGTACTACAGGTCCATCTCCGCCCCAGCATTTT	CASSTTGPSPPQHF
NA	TRBD1	TRBV13	TRBJ2-2	13	TGTGCCAGCAGTCCGACAGGGACCGGGGAGCTGTTTTTT	CASSPTGTGELFF
once	NA	TRBV9	TRBJ2-3	13	TGTGCCAGCAGCGTATCAGGGCCAGATACGCAGTATTTT	CASSVSGPDTQYF
NA	NA	TRBV5-4	TRBJ1-1	14	TGTGCCAGCAGCTTTACAGGGCCCGGCACTGAAGCTTTCTTT	CASSFTGPGTEAFF
NA	NA	TRBV5-6	TRBJ1-6	15	TGTGCCAGCAGGCTAAGCCAGGGTGAAAATTCACCCCTCCACTTT	CASRLSQGENSPLHF
NA	TRBD1	TRBV2	TRBJ1-2	13	TGTGCCAGCGAACCGGGACAGCTCTATGGCTACACCTTC	CASEPGQLYGYTF
few	TRBD1	TRBV15	TRBJ1-2	14	TGTGCCACCAGCAGACGACAGGGGGCCGACGGCTACACCTTC	CATSRRQGADGYTF
NA	NA	TRBV29-1	TRBJ2-1	11	TGCAGCGTTGAGGTTCTAAACGAGCAGTTCTTC	CSVEVLNEQFF
NA	NA	TRBV4-3	TRBJ2-5	12	TGCGCCAGCAGCCAAGATCTAGGCTCCCAGTACTTC	CASSQDLGSQYF
NA	TRBD2	TRBV9	TRBJ2-2	18	TGTGCCAGCAGCCCGCATCCGACTAGCGGGGGGGCCGGCGGGGAGCTGTTTTTT	CASSPHPTSGGAGGELFF
once	NA	TRBV9	TRBJ2-3	13	TGTGCCAGCAGCGTAGGCGGGTCTGGAGAGCAGTATTTT	CASSVGGSGEQYF
NA	NA	TRBV18	TRBJ1-1	15	TGTGCCAGCTCCGTGGGGAGCAGAGCCAACACTGAAGCTTTCTTT	CASSVGSRANTEAFF
few	NA	TRBV27	TRBJ1-6	10	TGTGCCAGCGGCTATTCACCCCTCCACTTT	CASGYSPLHF
NA	TRBD1	TRBV4-1	TRBJ2-7	16	TGCGCCAGCAGCCACGCCCTGGACAGGGGGCAAAGAGAGCAGTACTTC	CASSHALDRGQREQYF